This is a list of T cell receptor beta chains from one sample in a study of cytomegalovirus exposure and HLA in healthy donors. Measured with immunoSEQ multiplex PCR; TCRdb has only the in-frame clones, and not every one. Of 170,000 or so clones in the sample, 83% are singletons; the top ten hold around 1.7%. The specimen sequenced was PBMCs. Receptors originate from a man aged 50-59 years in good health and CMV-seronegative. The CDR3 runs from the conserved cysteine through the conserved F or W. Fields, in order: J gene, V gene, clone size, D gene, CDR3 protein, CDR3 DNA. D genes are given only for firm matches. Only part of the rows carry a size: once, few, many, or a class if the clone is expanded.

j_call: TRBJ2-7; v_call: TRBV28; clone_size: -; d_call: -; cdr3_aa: CASSITPSYEQYF; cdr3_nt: TGTGCCAGCAGTATTACACCCTCCTACGAGCAGTACTTC
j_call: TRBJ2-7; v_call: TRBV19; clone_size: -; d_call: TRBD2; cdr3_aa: CASSIMRGGQTYEQYF; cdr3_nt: TGTGCCAGTAGTATAATGCGGGGGGGGCAAACCTACGAGCAGTACTTC
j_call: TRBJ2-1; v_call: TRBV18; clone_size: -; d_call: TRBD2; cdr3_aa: CASSPRGLAGNEQFF; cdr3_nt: TGTGCCAGCTCACCGCGGGGACTAGCGGGGAATGAGCAGTTCTTC
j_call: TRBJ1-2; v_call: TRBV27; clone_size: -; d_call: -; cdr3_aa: CASSLGGGHGYTF; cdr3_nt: TGTGCCAGCAGTTTAGGCGGGGGACACGGCTACACCTTC
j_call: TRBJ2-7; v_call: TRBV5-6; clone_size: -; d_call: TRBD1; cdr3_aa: CASSLNSGQAFYEQYF; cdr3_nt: TGTGCCAGCAGCTTGAATTCTGGACAGGCCTTTTACGAGCAGTACTTC
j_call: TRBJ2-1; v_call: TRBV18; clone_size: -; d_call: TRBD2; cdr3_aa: CASSPLAGGANEQFF; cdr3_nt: TGTGCCAGCTCACCACTAGCGGGGGGGGCCAATGAGCAGTTCTTC
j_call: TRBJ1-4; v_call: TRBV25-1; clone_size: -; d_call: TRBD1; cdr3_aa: CASNRGEGNEKLFF; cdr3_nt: TGTGCCAGCAACAGGGGCGAGGGTAATGAAAAACTGTTTTTT
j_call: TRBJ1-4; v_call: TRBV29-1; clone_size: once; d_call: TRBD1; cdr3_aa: CSVETGGAYEKLFF; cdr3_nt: TGCAGCGTTGAAACAGGGGGCGCCTATGAAAAACTGTTTTTT
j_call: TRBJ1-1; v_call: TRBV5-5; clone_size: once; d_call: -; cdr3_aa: CASSPEIRRSEAFF; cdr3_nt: TGTGCCAGCAGCCCCGAAATCCGGAGGTCTGAAGCTTTCTTT
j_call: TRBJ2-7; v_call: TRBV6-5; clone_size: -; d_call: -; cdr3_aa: CASSSPNQGFYEQYF; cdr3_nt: TGTGCCAGCAGTTCCCCCAATCAGGGGTTCTACGAGCAGTACTTC
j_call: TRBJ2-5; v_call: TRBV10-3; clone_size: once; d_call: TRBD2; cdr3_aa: CAISFRSGGAEETQYF; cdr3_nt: TGTGCCATCAGTTTCCGTAGCGGGGGGGCAGAAGAGACCCAGTACTTC
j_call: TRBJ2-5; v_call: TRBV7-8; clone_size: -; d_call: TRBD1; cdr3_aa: CASRDRTGGEAQYF; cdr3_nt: TGTGCCAGCAGGGATAGGACAGGGGGGGAGGCCCAGTACTTC
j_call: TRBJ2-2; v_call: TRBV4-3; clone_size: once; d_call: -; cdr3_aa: CASSQGGGGAATGELFF; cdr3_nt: TGCGCCAGCAGCCAAGGAGGGGGAGGGGCAGCGACCGGGGAGCTGTTTTTT
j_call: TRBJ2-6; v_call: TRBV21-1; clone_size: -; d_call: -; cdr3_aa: CASSKRIKMEATGVPSGANVLTF; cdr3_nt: TGTGCCAGCAGCAAAAGGATAAAAATGGAAGCAACAGGGGTCCCCTCTGGGGCCAACGTCCTGACTTTC
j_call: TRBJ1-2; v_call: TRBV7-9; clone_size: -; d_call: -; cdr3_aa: CASSPTPNYGYTF; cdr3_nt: TGTGCCAGCAGCCCCACACCTAACTATGGCTACACCTTC
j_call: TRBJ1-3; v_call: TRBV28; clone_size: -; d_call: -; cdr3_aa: CASTPDRAPGNTIYF; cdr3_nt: TGTGCCAGCACCCCGGACAGAGCCCCTGGAAACACCATATATTTT
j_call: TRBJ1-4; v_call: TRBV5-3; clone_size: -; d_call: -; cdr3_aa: CARSSGSSEKLFF; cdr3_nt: TGTGCCAGAAGCTCAGGGTCGAGTGAAAAACTGTTTTTT
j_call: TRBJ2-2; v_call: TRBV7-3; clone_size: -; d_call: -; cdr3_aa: CASSQGGTGELFF; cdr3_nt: TGTGCCAGCAGTCAAGGGGGCACCGGGGAGCTGTTTTTT
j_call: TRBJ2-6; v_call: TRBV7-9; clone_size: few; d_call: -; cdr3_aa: CASSLARGGANVLTF; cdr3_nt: TGTGCCAGCAGCTTAGCACGAGGAGGGGCCAACGTCCTGACTTTC
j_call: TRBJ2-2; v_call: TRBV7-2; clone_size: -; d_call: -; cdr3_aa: CASSLGGLNTGELFF; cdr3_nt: TGTGCCAGCAGCTTAGGTGGGCTTAACACCGGGGAGCTGTTTTTT
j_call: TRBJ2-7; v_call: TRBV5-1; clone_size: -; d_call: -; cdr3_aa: CASSTHRDFYEQYF; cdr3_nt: TGCGCCAGCAGCACTCACAGGGATTTCTACGAGCAGTACTTC
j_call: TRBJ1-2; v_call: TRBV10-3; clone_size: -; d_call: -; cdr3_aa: CAISGRRGYGYTF; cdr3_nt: TGTGCCATCAGTGGTCGTAGGGGCTATGGCTACACCTTC
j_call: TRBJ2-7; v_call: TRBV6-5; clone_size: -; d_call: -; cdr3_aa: CASSYSARAYEQYF; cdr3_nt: TGTGCCAGCAGTTACTCCGCCAGGGCCTACGAGCAGTACTTC
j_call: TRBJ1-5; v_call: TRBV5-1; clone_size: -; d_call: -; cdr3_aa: CASSLAPDSNQPQHF; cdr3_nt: TGCGCCAGCAGCTTGGCCCCAGATAGCAATCAGCCCCAGCATTTT
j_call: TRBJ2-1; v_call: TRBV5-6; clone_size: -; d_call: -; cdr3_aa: CASSLGSGKGFF; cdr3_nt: TGTGCCAGCAGCTTGGGGTCCGGGAAAGGGTTCTTC
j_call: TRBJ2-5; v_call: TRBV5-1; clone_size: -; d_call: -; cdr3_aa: CASSLALRPSGETQYF; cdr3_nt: TGCGCCAGCAGCTTGGCCTTGAGGCCCTCGGGAGAGACCCAGTACTTC
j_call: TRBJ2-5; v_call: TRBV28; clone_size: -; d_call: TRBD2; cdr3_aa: CASSLLTSASGILETQYF; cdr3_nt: TGTGCCAGCAGTTTATTAACCTCGGCTAGCGGGATTTTGGAGACCCAGTACTTC
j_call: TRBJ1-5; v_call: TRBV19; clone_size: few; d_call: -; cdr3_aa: CASSIFGPGQPQHF; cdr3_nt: TGTGCCAGTAGTATTTTTGGGCCTGGGCAGCCCCAGCATTTT
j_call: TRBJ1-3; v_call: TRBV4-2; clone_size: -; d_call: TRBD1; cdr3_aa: CASSQVPGQVSSGNTIYF; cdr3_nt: TGTGCCAGCAGCCAAGTCCCCGGACAGGTTAGCTCTGGAAACACCATATATTTT
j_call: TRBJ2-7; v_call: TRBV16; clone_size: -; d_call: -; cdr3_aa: CASSQVSEQYF; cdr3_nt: TGTGCCAGCAGCCAAGTTAGCGAGCAGTACTTC
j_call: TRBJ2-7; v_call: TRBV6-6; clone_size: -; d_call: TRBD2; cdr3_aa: CASSTPGLVYEQYF; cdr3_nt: TGTGCCAGCAGCACTCCGGGACTAGTTTACGAGCAGTACTTC
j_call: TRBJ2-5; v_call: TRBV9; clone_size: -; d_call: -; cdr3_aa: CASSGRDTQETQYF; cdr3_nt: TGTGCCAGCAGCGGCCGGGACACCCAAGAGACCCAGTACTTC
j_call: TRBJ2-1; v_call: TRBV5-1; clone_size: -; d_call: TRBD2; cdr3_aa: CASSLLNAGLEGNEQFF; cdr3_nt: TGCGCCAGCAGCTTACTAAATGCGGGACTAGAGGGCAATGAGCAGTTCTTC
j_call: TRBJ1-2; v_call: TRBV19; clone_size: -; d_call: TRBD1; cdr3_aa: CASSKPQGANYGYTF; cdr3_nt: TGTGCCAGTAGTAAGCCACAGGGGGCGAACTATGGCTACACCTTC
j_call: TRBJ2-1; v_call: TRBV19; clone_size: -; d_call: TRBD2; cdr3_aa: CASSIQREVGQFF; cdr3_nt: TGTGCCAGTAGTATACAGCGGGAGGTAGGGCAGTTCTTC
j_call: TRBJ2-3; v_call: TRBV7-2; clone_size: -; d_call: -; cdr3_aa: CASSLVGTRSSTDTQYF; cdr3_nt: TGTGCCAGCAGCTTAGTTGGGACAAGATCTAGCACAGATACGCAGTATTTT
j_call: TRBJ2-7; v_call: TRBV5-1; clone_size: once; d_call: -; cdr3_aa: CASSQSYEQYF; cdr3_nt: TGCGCCAGCAGTCAATCCTACGAGCAGTACTTC
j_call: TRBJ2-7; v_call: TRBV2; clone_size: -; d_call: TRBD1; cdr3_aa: CASKQGQGRDEQYF; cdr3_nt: TGTGCCAGCAAGCAGGGACAGGGACGAGACGAGCAGTACTTC
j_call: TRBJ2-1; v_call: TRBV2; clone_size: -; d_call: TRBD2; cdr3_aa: CASSEDPGLVLFF; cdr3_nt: TGTGCCAGCAGTGAAGATCCGGGACTAGTGCTGTTCTTC
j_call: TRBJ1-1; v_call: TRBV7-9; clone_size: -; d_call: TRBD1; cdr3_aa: CASSPGGRRAFF; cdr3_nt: TGTGCCAGCAGCCCAGGGGGACGACGAGCTTTCTTT
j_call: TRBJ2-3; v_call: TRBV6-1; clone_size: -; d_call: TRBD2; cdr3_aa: CASSVTSASTDTQYF; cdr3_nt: TGTGCCAGCAGTGTGACTAGCGCTAGCACAGATACGCAGTATTTT
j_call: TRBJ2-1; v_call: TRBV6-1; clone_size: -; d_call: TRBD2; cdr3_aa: CASSPAGGRNEQFF; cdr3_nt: TGTGCCAGCAGTCCAGCGGGGGGGCGCAATGAGCAGTTCTTC
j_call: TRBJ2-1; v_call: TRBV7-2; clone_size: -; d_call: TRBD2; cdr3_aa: CASSIRGGRSYNEQFF; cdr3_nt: TGTGCCAGCAGCATTCGCGGGGGGCGCTCCTACAATGAGCAGTTCTTC
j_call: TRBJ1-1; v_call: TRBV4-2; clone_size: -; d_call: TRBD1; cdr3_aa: CASSPGQGMNTEAFF; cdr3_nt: TGTGCCAGCAGCCCAGGACAGGGGATGAACACTGAAGCTTTCTTT
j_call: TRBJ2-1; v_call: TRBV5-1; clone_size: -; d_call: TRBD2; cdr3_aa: CASSLAVGSGRLNEQFF; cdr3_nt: TGCGCCAGCAGCTTGGCGGTGGGTAGCGGGAGGCTCAATGAGCAGTTCTTC
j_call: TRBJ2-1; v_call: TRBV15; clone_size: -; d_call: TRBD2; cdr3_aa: CATSRGLAENEQFF; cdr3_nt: TGTGCCACCAGCAGAGGGCTAGCGGAGAATGAGCAGTTCTTC
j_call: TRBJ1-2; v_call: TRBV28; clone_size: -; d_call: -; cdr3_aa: CASSWGGYGYTF; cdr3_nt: TGTGCCAGCAGTTGGGGCGGCTATGGCTACACCTTC